What follows is one T cell receptor (beta chain) and its context. As yet, its antigen is unknown. TCRdb's table, derived via immunoSEQ multiplex PCR, lists solely in-frame clones and lacks some. The sample has roughly 6,600 clones, more than 60% seen once. The data stem from a study of coeliac disease. Regarding the study as a whole: Of coeliac lamina propria samples, 9 of 18 held published gliadin-specific TRB sequences, versus 1 of 6 controls. TRB repertoires were largely private, with most amino acid sequences found in only one sample. Control samples showed higher TRB and TRG clonality than intraepithelial and lamina propria samples in active celiac disease. The authors judged this method unsuitable for unbiased gliadin-specific T cell detection.

Per germline, CDR1 SGHNT and CDR2 YYREEE (reference sequence). The CDR3 runs to 15 residues. The V gene end was trimmed by 0 bases and the J gene end by 4 bases; junction bases not matched to a gene: 3. This clonotype originated in a woman aged 60-75 years with active celiac disease. The V call is TRBV5-4, the J call TRBJ1-2; 10 nucleotides line up with TRBD1. Sequencing was performed on lamina propria lymphocytes from the gut. CDR3 loop: CASSLGTGGLYGYTF. The CDR3 region has the DNA TGTGCCAGCAGCTTGGGGACAGGGGGACTCTATGGCTACACCTTC.